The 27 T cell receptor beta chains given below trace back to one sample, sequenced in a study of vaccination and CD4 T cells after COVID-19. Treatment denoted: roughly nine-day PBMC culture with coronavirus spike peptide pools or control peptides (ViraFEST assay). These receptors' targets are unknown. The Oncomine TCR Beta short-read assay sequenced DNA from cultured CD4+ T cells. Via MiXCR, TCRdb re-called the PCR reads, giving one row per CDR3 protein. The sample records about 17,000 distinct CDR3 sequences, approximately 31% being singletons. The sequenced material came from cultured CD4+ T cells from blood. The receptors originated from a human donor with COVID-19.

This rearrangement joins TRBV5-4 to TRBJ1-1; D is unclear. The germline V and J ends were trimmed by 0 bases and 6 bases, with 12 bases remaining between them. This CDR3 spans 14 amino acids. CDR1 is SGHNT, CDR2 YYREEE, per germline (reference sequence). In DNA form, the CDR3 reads TGTGCCAGCAGCTTGGCCGCCTGGGGATCTGAAGCTTTCTTT. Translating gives CASSLAAWGSEAFF.

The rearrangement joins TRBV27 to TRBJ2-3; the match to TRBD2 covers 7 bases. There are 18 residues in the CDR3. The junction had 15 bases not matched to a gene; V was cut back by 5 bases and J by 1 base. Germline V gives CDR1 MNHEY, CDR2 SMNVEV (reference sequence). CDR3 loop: CASSVVLLSGARTDTQYF. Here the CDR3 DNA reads TGTGCCAGCAGTGTCGTTTTGTTGAGCGGGGCCCGCACAGATACGCAGTATTTT.

CDR3 in DNA: TGTGCCAGCAGGACAGGGGTCTACGAAAAACTGTTTTTT. Residues: CASRTGVYEKLFF. This chain uses TRBV6-1 with TRBJ1-4; TRBD1 agrees at 8 bases. The germline gives CDR1 MNHNS, CDR2 SASEGT. The CDR3 is made up of 13 amino acids. Trimming cost V 6 bases and J 8 bases; bases outside gene matches: 5.

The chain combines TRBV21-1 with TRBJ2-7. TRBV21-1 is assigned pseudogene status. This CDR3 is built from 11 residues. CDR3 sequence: CASSKGYEQYF. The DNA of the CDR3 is TGTGCCAGCAGCAAAGGGTACGAGCAGTACTTC.

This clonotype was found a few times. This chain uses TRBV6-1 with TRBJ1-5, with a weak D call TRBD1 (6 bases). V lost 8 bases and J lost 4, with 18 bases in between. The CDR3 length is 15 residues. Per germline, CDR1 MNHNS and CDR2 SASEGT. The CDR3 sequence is CASANEGGLNQPQHF. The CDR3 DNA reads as TGTGCCAGCGCCAATGAAGGGGGTTTGAATCAGCCCCAGCATTTT.

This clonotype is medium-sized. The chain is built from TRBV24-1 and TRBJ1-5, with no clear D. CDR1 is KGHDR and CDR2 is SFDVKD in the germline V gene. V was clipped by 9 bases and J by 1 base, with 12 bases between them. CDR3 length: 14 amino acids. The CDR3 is CATGPQRSNQPQHF. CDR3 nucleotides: TGTGCCACCGGCCCGCAGCGCAGCAATCAGCCCCAGCATTTT.

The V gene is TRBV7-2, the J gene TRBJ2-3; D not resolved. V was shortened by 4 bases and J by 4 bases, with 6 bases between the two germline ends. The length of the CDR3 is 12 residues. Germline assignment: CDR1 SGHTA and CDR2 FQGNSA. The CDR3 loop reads CASSSSPDTQYF. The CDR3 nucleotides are TGTGCCAGCAGCTCTTCCCCAGATACGCAGTATTTT. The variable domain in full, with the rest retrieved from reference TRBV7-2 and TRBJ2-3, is GAGVSQSPSNKVTEKGKDVELRCDPISGHTALYWYRQSLGQGLEFLIYFQGNSAPDKSGLPSDRFSAERTGGSVSTLTIQRTQQEDSAVYLCASSSSPDTQYFGPGTRLTVL.

The CDR3 DNA reads as TGCAGCGTTGAAGACAGACAAGAGACCCAGTACTTC. Amino acid sequence: CSVEDRQETQYF. The chain employs TRBV29-1 and TRBJ2-5, with unresolved D. The CDR3 totals 12 residues. V lost 0 bases, J lost 2 bases, and 4 bases lay in between. From germline, CDR1 is SQVTM and CDR2 ANQGSEA. Full variable domain (outside the CDR3, taken from reference TRBV29-1 and TRBJ2-5): SAVISQKPSRDICQRGTSLTIQCQVDSQVTMMFWYRQQPGQSLTLIATANQGSEATYESGFVIDKFPISRPNLTFSTLTVSNMSPEDSSIYLCSVEDRQETQYFGPGTRLLVL.

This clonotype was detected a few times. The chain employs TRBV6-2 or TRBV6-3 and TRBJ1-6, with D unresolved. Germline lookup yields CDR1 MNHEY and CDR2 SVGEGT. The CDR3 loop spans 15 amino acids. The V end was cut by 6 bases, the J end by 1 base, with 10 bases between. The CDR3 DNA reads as TGTGCCAGCAGCCAGACGAATTCCTATAATTCACCCCTCCACTTT. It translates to CASSQTNSYNSPLHF.

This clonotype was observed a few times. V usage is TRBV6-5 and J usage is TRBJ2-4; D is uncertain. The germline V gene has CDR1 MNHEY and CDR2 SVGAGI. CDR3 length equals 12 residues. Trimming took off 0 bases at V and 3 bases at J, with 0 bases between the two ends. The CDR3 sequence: CASSYSKNIQYF. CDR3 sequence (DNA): TGTGCCAGCAGTTACTCCAAAAACATTCAGTACTTC.

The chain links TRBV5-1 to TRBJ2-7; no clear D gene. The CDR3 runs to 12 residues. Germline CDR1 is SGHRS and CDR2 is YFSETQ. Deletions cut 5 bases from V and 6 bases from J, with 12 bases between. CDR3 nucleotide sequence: TGCGCCAGCAGGCCTTGGGAAGGCGAGCAGTACTTC. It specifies CASRPWEGEQYF.

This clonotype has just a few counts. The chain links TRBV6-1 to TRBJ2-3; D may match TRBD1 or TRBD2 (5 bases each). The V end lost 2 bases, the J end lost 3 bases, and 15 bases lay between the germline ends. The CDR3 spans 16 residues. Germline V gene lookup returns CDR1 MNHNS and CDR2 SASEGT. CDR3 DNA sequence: TGTGCCAGCAGTGAAAGTATTGGGGGTGGAACAGATACGCAGTATTTT. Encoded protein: CASSESIGGGTDTQYF.

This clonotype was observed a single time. The DNA for the CDR3 is TGCAGCGTTGAAGATATAGGGGGTCGTGAGCAGTTCTTC. This encodes CSVEDIGGREQFF. The chain is built from TRBV29-1 and TRBJ2-1, with D possibly being TRBD1 (6 bases). Trimming removed 0 bases at V and 9 bases at J, with 12 bases between. Germline CDR1 and CDR2: SQVTM and ANQGSEA. This CDR3 contains 13 residues.

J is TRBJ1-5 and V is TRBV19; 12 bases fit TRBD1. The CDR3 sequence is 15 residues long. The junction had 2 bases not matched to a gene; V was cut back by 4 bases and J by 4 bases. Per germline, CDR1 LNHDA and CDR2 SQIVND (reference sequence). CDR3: CASSTGQGANQPQHF. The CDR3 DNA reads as TGTGCCAGTAGTACGGGACAGGGGGCGAATCAGCCCCAGCATTTT.

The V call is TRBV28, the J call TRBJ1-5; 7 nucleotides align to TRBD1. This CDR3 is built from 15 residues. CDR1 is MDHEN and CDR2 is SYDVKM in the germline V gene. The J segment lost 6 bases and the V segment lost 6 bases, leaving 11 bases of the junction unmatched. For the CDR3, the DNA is TGTGCCAGCAGCCTCATGACAGGGAGAATTCAGCCCCAGCATTTT. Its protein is CASSLMTGRIQPQHF.

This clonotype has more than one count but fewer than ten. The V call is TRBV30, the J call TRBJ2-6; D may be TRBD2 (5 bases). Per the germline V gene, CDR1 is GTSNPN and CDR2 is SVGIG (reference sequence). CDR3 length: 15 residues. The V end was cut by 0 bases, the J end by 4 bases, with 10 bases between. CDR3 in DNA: TGTGCCTGGAGTGTTCGGGGTTCCGGGGCCAACGTCCTGACTTTC. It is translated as CAWSVRGSGANVLTF.

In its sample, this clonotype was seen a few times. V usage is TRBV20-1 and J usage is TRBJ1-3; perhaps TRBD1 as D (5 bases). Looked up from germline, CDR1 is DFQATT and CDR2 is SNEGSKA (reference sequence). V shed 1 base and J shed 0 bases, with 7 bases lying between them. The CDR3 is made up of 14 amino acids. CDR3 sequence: CSARATVSGNTIYF. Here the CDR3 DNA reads TGCAGTGCTAGAGCGACAGTCTCTGGAAACACCATATATTTT.

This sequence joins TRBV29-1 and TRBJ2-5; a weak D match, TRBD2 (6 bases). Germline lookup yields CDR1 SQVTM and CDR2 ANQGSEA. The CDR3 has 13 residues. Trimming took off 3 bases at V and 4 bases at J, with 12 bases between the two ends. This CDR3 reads CSVDRGIRETQYF. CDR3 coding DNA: TGCAGCGTTGATCGGGGGATTAGAGAGACCCAGTACTTC.

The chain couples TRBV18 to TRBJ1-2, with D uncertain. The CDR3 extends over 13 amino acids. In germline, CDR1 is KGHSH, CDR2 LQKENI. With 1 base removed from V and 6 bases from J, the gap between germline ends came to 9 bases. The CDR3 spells CASSPLEGDGYTF. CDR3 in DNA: TGTGCCAGCTCACCACTGGAGGGCGATGGCTACACCTTC.

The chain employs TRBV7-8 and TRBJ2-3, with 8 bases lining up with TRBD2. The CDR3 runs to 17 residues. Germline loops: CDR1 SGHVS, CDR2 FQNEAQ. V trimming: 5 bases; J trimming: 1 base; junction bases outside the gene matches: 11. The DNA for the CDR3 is TGTGCCAGCAGCCAGAACCAAGTAGCGGGACGCACAGATACGCAGTATTTT. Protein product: CASSQNQVAGRTDTQYF.

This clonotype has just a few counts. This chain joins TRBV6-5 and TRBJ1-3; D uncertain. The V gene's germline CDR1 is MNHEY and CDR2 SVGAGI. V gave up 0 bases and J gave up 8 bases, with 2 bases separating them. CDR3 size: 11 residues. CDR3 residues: CASSYSDTIYF. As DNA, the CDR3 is TGTGCCAGCAGTTACTCTGACACCATATATTTT.

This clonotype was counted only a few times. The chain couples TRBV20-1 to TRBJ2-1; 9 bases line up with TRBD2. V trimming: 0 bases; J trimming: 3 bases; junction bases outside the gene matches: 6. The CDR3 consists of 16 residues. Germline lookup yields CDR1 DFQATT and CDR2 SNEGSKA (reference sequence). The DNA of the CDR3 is TGCAGTGCTAGAGATTGGGCGGGGGGGAACTACAATGAGCAGTTCTTC. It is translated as CSARDWAGGNYNEQFF.

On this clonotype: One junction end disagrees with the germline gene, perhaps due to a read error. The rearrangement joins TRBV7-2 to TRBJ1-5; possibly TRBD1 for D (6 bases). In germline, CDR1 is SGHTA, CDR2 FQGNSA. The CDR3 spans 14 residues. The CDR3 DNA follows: TGTGCCAGCGGCTTGCAGGGGAGCAATCAGCCCCAGCATTTT. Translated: CASGLQGSNQPQHF. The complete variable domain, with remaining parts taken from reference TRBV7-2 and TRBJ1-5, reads GAGVSQSPSNKVTEKGKDVELRCDPISGHTALYWYRQSLGQGLEFLIYFQGNSAPDKSGLPSDRFSAERTGGSVSTLTIQRTQQEDSAVYLCASGLQGSNQPQHFGDGTRLSIL.

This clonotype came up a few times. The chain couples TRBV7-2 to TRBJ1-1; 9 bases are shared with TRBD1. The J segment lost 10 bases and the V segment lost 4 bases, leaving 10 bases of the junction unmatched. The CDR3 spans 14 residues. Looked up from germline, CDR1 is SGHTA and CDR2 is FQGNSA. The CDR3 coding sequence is TGTGCCAGCAGCTCCGGGACAGGGTTTTTTCGAGCTTTCTTT. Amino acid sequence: CASSSGTGFFRAFF.

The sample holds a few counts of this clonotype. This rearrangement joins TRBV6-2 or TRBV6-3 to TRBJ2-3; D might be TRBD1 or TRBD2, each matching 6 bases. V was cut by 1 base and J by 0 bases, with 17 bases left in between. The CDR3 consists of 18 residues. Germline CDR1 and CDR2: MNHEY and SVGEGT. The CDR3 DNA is TGTGCCAGCAGTTACTTGGGGGGCAATTTTGCTAGCACAGATACGCAGTATTTT. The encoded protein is CASSYLGGNFASTDTQYF.

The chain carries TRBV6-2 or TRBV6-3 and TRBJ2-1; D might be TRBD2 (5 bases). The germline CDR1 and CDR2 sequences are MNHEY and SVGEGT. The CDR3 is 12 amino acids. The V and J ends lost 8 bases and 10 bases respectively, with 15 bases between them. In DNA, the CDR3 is TGTGCCAGCCGGACTCCCGGACCGGAGCAGTTCTTC. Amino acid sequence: CASRTPGPEQFF.

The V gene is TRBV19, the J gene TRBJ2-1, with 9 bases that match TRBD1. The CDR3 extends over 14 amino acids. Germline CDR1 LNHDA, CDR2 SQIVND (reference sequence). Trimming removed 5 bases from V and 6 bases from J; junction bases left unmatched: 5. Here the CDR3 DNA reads TGTGCCAGTAGTCGACAGGGGGGACTCAATGAGCAGTTCTTC. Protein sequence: CASSRQGGLNEQFF.